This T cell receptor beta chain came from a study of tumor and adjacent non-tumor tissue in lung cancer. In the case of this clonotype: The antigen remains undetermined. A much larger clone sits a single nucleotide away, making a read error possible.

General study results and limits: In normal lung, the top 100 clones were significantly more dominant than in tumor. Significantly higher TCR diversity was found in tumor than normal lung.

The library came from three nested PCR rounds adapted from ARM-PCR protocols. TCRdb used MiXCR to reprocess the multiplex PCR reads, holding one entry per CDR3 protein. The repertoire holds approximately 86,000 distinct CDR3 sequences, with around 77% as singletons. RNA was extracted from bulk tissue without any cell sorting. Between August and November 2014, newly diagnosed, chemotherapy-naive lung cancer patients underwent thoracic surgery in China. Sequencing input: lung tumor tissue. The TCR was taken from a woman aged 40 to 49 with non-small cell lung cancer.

The CDR3 DNA reads TGTGCCAGCAGCTTGGGCGTTTCCTACGATCAGTACTTC. Translated: CASSLGVSYDQYF. V and J are TRBV7-8 and TRBJ2-7; D call uncertain. The CDR3 sequence is 13 residues long. Germline lookup yields CDR1 SGHVS and CDR2 FQNEAQ. The full variable domain, completed using reference TRBV7-8 and TRBJ2-7, is GAGVSQSPRYKVAKRGQDVALRCDPISGHVSLFWYQQALGQGPEFLTYFQNEAQLDKSGLPSDRFFAERPEGSVSTLKIQRTQQEDSAVYLCASSLGVSYDQYFGPGTRLTVT.